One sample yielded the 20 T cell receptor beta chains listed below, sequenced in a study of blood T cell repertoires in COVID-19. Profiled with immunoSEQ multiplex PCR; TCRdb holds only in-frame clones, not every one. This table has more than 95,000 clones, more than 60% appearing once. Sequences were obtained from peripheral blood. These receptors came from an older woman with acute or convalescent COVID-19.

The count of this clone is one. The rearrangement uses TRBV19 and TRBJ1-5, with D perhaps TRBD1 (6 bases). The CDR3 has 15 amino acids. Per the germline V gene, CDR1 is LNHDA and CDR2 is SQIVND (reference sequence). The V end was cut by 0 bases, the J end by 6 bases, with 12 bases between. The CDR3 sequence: CASSIDRQERQPQHF. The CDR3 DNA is TGTGCCAGTAGTATAGATCGACAGGAACGTCAGCCCCAGCATTTT.

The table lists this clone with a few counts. Here the CDR3 reads CASSLTGSEKLFF. The CDR3 nucleotides read TGTGCCAGCAGCTTAACAGGGAGCGAAAAACTGTTTTTT. The chain has TRBV11-2 and TRBJ1-4; possibly TRBD1 for D (6 bases). V was shortened by 2 bases and J by 8 bases, with 9 bases between the two germline ends. The length of the CDR3 is 13 residues. CDR1 is SGHAT and CDR2 is FQNNGV in the germline V gene.

CDR3 loop: CASSPGGYEQYF. CDR3 bases: TGTGCCAGCAGTCCAGGGGGATACGAGCAGTACTTC. This chain joins TRBV6-5 and TRBJ2-7; 7 nucleotides agree with TRBD1. Germline CDR1 reads MNHEY; CDR2 reads SVGAGI. There are 12 residues in the CDR3. J was trimmed by 4 bases and V by 5 bases; bases with no gene match: 2.

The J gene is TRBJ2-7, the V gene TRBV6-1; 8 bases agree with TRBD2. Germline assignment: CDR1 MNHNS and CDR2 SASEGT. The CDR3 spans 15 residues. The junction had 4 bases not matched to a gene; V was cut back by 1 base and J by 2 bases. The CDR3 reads CASSEVAGGPYEQYF. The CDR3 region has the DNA TGTGCCAGCAGTGAAGTTGCGGGAGGCCCCTACGAGCAGTACTTC.

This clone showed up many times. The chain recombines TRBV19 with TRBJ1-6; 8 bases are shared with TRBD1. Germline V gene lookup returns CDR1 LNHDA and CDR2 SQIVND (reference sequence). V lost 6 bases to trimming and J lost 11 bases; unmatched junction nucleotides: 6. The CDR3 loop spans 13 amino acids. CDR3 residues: CASRDRDGAPLHF. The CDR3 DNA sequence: TGTGCCAGTAGGGACAGGGACGGGGCACCCCTCCACTTT.

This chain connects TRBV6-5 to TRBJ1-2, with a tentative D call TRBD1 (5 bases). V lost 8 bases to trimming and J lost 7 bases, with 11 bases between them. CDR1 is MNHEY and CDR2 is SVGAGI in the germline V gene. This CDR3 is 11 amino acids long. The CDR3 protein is CASGAGVGYTF. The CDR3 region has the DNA TGTGCCAGCGGAGCGGGGGTTGGCTACACCTTC.

CDR3 nucleotide sequence: TGCGCCAGCAGTGAGTCGTCACTCCGCGGGGGAAAATACAATGAGCAGTTCTTC. It specifies CASSESSLRGGKYNEQFF. The chain is built from TRBV10-1 and TRBJ2-1; 7 bases are a match to TRBD2. CDR3 length: 18 residues. Germline loops: CDR1 WNHNN, CDR2 SYGVQD (reference sequence). After removal of 0 bases from V and 4 bases from J, the junction contained 12 bases not matched to a gene.

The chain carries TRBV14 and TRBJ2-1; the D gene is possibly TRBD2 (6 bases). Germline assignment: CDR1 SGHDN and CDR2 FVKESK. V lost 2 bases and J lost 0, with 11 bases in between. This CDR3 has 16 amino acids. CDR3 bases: TGTGCCAGCAGCCAACGCGGGGTGAGCTCCTACAATGAGCAGTTCTTC. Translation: CASSQRGVSSYNEQFF.

DNA for the CDR3: TGTGCCAGCAGTTACGATCGGGTGTCCTACGAGCAGTACTTC. The encoded protein is CASSYDRVSYEQYF. This chain joins TRBV6-6 and TRBJ2-7; unclear D gene. Germline values: CDR1 MNHNY, CDR2 SVGAGI (reference sequence). V lost 2 bases and J lost 1, with 9 bases in between. The CDR3 is made up of 14 amino acids.

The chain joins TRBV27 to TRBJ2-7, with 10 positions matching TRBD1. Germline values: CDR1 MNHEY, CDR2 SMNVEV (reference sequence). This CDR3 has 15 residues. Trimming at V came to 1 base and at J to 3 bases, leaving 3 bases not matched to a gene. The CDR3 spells CASSLLGTGVYEQYF. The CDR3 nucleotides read TGTGCCAGCAGTTTATTGGGGACAGGGGTCTACGAGCAGTACTTC.

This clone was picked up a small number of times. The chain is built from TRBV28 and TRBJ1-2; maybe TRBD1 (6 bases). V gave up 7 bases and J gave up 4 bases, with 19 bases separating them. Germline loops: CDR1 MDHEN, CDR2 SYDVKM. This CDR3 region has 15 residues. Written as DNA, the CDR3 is TGTGCCAGCACCAATTCGGACAGCCGGGGCTATGGCTACACCTTC. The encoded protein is CASTNSDSRGYGYTF.

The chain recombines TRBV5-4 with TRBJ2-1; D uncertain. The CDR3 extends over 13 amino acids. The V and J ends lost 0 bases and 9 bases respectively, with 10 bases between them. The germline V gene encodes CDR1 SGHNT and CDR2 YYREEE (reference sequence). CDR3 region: CASSLGSFSEQFF. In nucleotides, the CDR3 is TGTGCCAGCAGCTTGGGGTCGTTCAGTGAGCAGTTCTTC.

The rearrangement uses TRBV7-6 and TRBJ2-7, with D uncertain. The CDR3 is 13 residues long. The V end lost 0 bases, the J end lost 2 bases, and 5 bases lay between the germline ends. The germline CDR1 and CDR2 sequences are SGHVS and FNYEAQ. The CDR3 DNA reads TGTGCCAGCAGCTTAGCCTCAGCCTACGAGCAGTACTTC. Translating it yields CASSLASAYEQYF.

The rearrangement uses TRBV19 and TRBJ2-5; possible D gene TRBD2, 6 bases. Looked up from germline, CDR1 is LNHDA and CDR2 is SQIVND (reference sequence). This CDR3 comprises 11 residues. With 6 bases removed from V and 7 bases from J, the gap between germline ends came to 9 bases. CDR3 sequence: CASRMGGTQYF. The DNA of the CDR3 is TGTGCCAGTAGGATGGGGGGGACCCAGTACTTC.

This CDR3 is CASSQVPGSGGRQETQYF. CDR3 bases: TGTGCCAGCAGCCAAGTCCCGGGTAGCGGGGGGCGACAAGAGACCCAGTACTTC. The rearrangement joins TRBV3-1 (or the pseudogene TRBV3-2) to TRBJ2-5; TRBD2 aligns across 10 bases. The V and J ends lost 1 base and 2 bases, in that order; junction bases with no gene match: 10. The CDR3 is 18 residues long. Germline lookup yields CDR1 LGHDT and CDR2 YNNKEL (reference sequence).

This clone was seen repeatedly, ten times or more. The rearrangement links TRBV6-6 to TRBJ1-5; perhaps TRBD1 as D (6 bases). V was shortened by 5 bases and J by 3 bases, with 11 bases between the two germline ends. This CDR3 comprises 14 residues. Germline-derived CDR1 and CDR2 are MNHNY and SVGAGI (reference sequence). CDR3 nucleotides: TGTGCCAGCAGTATTAGACAGGACAATCAGCCCCAGCATTTT. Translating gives CASSIRQDNQPQHF.

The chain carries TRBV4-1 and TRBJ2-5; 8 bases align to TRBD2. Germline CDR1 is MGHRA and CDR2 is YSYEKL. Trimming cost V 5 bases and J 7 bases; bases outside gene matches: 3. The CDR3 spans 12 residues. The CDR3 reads CASSAGGGTQYF. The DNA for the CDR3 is TGCGCCAGCAGCGCGGGGGGAGGGACCCAGTACTTC.

In nucleotides, the CDR3 is TGTGCCAGCAGCGTAGGACAGTTCTCTGGAAACACCATATATTTT. Protein: CASSVGQFSGNTIYF. The V call is TRBV9, the J call TRBJ1-3; weak D call: TRBD1 (5 bases). Germline V gene lookup returns CDR1 SGDLS and CDR2 YYNGEE. V lost 0 bases and J 0 bases, leaving 7 bases between the germline ends. The CDR3 consists of 15 residues.

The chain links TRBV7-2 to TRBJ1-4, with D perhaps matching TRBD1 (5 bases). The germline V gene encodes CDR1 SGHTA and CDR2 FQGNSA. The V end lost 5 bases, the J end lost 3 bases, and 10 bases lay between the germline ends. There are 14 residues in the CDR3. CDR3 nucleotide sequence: TGTGCCAGCAGCCCTGACAGACCTAATGAAAAACTGTTTTTT. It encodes CASSPDRPNEKLFF.

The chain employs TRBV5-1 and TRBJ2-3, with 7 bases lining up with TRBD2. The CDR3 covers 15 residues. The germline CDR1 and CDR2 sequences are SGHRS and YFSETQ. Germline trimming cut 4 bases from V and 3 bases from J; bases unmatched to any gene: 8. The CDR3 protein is CASSPWAGETDTQYF. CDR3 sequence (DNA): TGCGCCAGCAGCCCGTGGGCGGGGGAGACAGATACGCAGTATTTT.